This T cell receptor beta chain was retrieved from a study of response to subunit inactivated influenza vaccine. Overall study findings and caveats: Each seasonal influenza vaccination, the authors suggested, recruits few new T cells.

A single record per CDR3 protein comes from TCRdb applying MiXCR to the RT-PCR reads. The data show some 570,000 distinct CDR3 sequences, around 11% seen once. About this clonotype: The antigen is undetermined.

V was pared by 5 bases and J by 0 bases, with 14 bases between. The CDR3 contains 15 residues. Germline lookup yields CDR1 SGHVS and CDR2 FQNEAQ. These same records also appear under a second study, on T cells expressing NK-cell markers. As reported in that work: cDNA encoding TCR beta was synthesized via 5'RACE template switching incorporating UMIs. Sorted CD3+CD56-NKG2C+, CD3+CD56+NKG2C+ and CD3+CD56+NKG2C- T cells supplied the TCR beta repertoires.

The starting material was PBMCs from blood, obtained on the day of vaccination. The chain uses TRBV7-8 and TRBJ2-7; D might be TRBD2 (6 bases). The TCR originated in a middle-aged man who received an inactivated influenza vaccine. The CDR3 sequence: CASSDRDFYSYEQYF. CDR3 nucleotide sequence: TGTGCCAGCAGCGACCGGGACTTCTACTCCTACGAGCAGTACTTC.